This entry describes one T cell receptor beta chain. Additional DNA sequences in this sample encode the identical CDR3. This record belongs to a study of cytomegalovirus exposure and HLA in healthy donors. The PCR employed 60 Vbeta primers together with 13 Jbeta primers. TCRdb's table, derived via immunoSEQ multiplex PCR, lists solely in-frame clones and lacks some. This sample has 100,000 or so clones, with 78% found just once. The V gene's germline CDR1 is KGHSH and CDR2 LQKENI. This CDR3 is 13 amino acids long. Trimming cost V 1 base and J 3 bases, with 6 bases left between them. The sequencing sample was made of PBMCs. This sequence originates from a male donor in good health and CMV-seronegative. The chain links TRBV18 to TRBJ1-1; D might be TRBD1 (6 bases). In nucleotides, the CDR3 is TGTGCCAGCTCACCACAGGGGGACACTGAAGCTTTCTTT. Its protein is CASSPQGDTEAFF.